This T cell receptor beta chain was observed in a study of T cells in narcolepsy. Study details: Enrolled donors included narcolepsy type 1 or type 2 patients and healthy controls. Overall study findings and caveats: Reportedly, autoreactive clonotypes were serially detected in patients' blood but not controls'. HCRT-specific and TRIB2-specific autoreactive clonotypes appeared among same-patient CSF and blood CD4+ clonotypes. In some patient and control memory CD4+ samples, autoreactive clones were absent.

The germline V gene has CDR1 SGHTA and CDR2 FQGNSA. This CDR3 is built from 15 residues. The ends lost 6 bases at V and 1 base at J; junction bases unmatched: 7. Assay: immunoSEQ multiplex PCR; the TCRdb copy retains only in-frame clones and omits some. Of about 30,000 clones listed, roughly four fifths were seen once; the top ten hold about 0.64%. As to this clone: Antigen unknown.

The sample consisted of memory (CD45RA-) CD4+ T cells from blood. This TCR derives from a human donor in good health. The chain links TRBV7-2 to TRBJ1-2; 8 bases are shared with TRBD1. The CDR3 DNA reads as TGTGCCAGCAGGGAGACAGGGGCGAATAACTATGGCTACACCTTC. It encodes CASRETGANNYGYTF.